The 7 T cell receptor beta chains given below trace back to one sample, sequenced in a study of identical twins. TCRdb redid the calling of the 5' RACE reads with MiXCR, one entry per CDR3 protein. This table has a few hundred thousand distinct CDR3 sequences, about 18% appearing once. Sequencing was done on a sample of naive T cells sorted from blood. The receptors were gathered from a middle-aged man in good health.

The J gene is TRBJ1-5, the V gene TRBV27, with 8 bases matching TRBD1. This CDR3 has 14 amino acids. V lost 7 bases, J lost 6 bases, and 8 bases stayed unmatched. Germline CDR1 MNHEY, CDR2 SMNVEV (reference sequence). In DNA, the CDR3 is TGTGCCAGCATCGACAGGGGTGGGGGTCAGCCCCAGCATTTT. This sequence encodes CASIDRGGGQPQHF.

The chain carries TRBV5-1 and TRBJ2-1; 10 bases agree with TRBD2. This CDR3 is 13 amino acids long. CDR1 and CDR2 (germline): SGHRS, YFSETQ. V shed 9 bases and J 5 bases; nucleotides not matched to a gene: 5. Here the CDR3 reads CANRLAGNNEQFF. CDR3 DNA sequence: TGCGCCAACCGACTAGCGGGCAACAATGAGCAGTTCTTC.

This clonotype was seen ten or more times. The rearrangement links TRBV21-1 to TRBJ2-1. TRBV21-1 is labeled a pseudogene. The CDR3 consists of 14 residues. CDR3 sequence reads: CASSKVRRGNEQFF. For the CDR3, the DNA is TGTGCCAGCAGCAAAGTCCGTCGGGGCAATGAGCAGTTCTTC.

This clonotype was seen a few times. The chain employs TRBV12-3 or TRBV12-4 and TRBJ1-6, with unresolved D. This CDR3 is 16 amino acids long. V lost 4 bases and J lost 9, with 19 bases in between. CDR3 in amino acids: CASSSWASTTSSPLHF. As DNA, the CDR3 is TGTGCCAGCAGTTCCTGGGCCAGCACCACGAGTTCACCCCTCCACTTT.

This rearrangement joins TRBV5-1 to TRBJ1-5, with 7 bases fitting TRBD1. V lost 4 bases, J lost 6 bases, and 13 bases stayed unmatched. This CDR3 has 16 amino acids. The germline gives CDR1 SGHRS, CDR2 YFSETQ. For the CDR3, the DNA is TGCGCCAGCAGCCCTGATACAGGGGCGCCTCTTCAGCCCCAGCATTTT. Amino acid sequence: CASSPDTGAPLQPQHF.

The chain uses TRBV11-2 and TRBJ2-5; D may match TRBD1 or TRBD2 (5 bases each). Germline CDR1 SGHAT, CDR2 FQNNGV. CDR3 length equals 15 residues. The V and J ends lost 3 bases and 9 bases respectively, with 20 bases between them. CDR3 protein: CASSLPSWRLGAQYF. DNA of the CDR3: TGTGCCAGCAGCTTGCCCAGTTGGCGTTTGGGGGCCCAGTACTTC.

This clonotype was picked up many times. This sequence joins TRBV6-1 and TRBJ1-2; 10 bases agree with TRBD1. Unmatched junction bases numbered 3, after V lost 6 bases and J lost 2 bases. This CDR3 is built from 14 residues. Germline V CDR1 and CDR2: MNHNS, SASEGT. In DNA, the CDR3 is TGTGCCAGCAGCCAGGACAGGGGGAACTATGGCTACACCTTC. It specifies CASSQDRGNYGYTF.